This T cell receptor (beta chain) was captured by sequencing in a study of shared clonotypes between healthy human individuals. The assay was immunoSEQ multiplex PCR, and TCRdb's table has in-frame clones only and misses some. The repertoire holds 2 million to 2.5 million clones, with over 85% as singletons. CDR3 size: 16 residues. The germline gives CDR1 LGHNA, CDR2 YSLEER. Trimming took off 1 base at V and 0 bases at J, with 10 bases between the two ends. V is TRBV4-3 and J is TRBJ2-1; D uncertain. The clonotype was recovered from a young man in good health. Some clones in this sample may be carry-over from other donors' samples. Sequencing was carried out using naive CD4+ T cells from PBMCs. The subset denotes: CD45RA+ positively selected. The CDR3, as DNA: TGCGCCAGCAGCCAAGTTCGGCCCGACTCCTACAATGAGCAGTTCTTC. Its protein is CASSQVRPDSYNEQFF.